This TCR beta chain was captured in a study of CD8 T cells in Susac syndrome. Germline V lookup: CDR1 LGHNA, CDR2 YSLEER. The CDR3 has 15 residues. Trimming shortened V by 4 bases and J by 6 bases, and 18 bases separated the two germline ends. An amount of RNA that ranged from about 0.45 to 1 ug was reverse transcribed with random hexamers. TCRdb re-derived calls from the immunoSEQ multiplex PCR reads in MiXCR, one entry per CDR3 protein. The repertoire holds about 150,000 distinct CDR3 sequences, about 94% seen once, with more than 0.2% in the top ten. The genes are TRBV4-3 and TRBJ1-2; D is perhaps TRBD1 (5 bases). Sample: CD8+ T cells from PBMCs. This receptor was taken from a human donor with multiple sclerosis. The CDR3 coding sequence is TGCGCCAGCAGCCCCCAACCACGGACATCAAATGGCTACACCTTC. Encoded protein: CASSPQPRTSNGYTF.